One sample yielded the 17 T cell receptor beta chains listed below, sequenced in a study of T cell repertoires in cytomegalovirus infection (dated by TCRdb to between 2018 and 2021). TCRdb records Illumina HiSeq 1500 as the sequencer. TCRdb reprocessed the public reads (quality trimming at Q25 with fastp, clone calling with MiXCR) and kept in-frame beta chains. Every distinct CDR3 protein forms one entry, paired with its most common genes and DNA. The sample table contains roughly 600,000 distinct CDR3 sequences; only one count was recorded for more than 20% of them. In total, the top ten clones hold roughly 8% of the sample. The sample comprised CD8+ T cells from PBMCs. These TCRs come from a human donor in good health (CMV status not recorded). Some clones in this sample may be carry-over from other donors' samples.

The chain recombines TRBV5-5 with TRBJ2-7, with D hard to call. Germline CDR1 SGHKS, CDR2 YYEKEE (reference sequence). V lost 0 bases, J lost 4 bases, and 14 bases lay in between. The CDR3 loop spans 15 amino acids. The CDR3: CASSLGRTIDYEQYF. DNA for the CDR3: TGTGCCAGCAGCTTGGGACGGACGATAGATTACGAGCAGTACTTC.

This clonotype was found many times. This sequence joins TRBV7-2 and TRBJ1-1; 10 nucleotides match TRBD1. After removal of 4 bases from V and 4 bases from J, the junction contained 9 bases not matched to a gene. The CDR3 is 16 residues long. Looked up from germline, CDR1 is SGHTA and CDR2 is FQGNSA. DNA of the CDR3: TGTGCCAGCAGCTACCCCCCCGGGACAGGGGTCACTGAAGCTTTCTTT. This sequence encodes CASSYPPGTGVTEAFF. Full variable domain (missing parts from reference TRBV7-2 and TRBJ1-1): GAGVSQSPSNKVTEKGKDVELRCDPISGHTALYWYRQSLGQGLEFLIYFQGNSAPDKSGLPSDRFSAERTGGSVSTLTIQRTQQEDSAVYLCASSYPPGTGVTEAFFGQGTRLTVV.

On this clonotype: A much bigger clone sits one base away, suggesting this may be a read error. The rearrangement joins TRBV25-1 to TRBJ2-1; D is perhaps TRBD1 (6 bases). The J call may be mistaken, given a closer DNA end match to TRBJ2-7. Germline V lookup: CDR1 MGHDK, CDR2 SYGVNS. The length of the CDR3 is 16 residues. CDR3 amino acids: CASSDFTGSSYNEQYF. DNA for the CDR3: TGTGCCAGCAGTGACTTTACAGGGAGCTCCTACAATGAGCAGTACTTC.

The chain employs TRBV6-6 and TRBJ2-6; unclear D gene. The CDR3 length is 16 residues. The germline CDR1 and CDR2 sequences are MNHNY and SVGAGI (reference sequence). V lost 2 bases to trimming and J lost 0 bases, with 8 bases between them. This CDR3 is CASSYGSISGANVLTF. CDR3 bases: TGTGCCAGCAGTTACGGGTCGATCTCTGGGGCCAACGTCCTGACTTTC.

The gene calls are TRBV3-1 and TRBJ2-5, with TRBD2 matching over 11 bases. Trimming at V came to 0 bases and at J to 2 bases, leaving 8 bases not matched to a gene. The germline V gene has CDR1 LGHDT and CDR2 YNNKEL (reference sequence). The CDR3 is 18 amino acids. CDR3 in amino acids: CASSQELAGGDDQETQYF. CDR3 bases: TGTGCCAGCAGCCAAGAATTAGCGGGGGGGGACGATCAAGAGACCCAGTACTTC.

Here the CDR3 DNA reads TGCAGCGTAGACACGGCTACGTGGGAGACCCAGTACTTC. This encodes CSVDTATWETQYF. The rearrangement links TRBV29-1 to TRBJ2-5; D unresolved. In germline, CDR1 is SQVTM, CDR2 ANQGSEA. CDR3 length: 13 residues. Trimming took off 6 bases at V and 5 bases at J, with 16 bases between the two ends.

This clonotype was observed many times. This CDR3 is CASSIGGDEQFF. CDR3 DNA: TGTGCCAGTAGTATAGGAGGGGATGAGCAGTTCTTC. The rearrangement joins TRBV19 to TRBJ2-1; D is perhaps TRBD1 or TRBD2 (5 bases each). This CDR3 is built from 12 residues. Germline V gene lookup returns CDR1 LNHDA and CDR2 SQIVND (reference sequence). Trimming pared 1 base from V and 8 bases from J, leaving 6 bases between.

This clonotype was picked up a small number of times. The V gene is TRBV28, the J gene TRBJ2-7; no clear D. Trimming removed 6 bases at V and 0 bases at J, with 18 bases between. The CDR3 runs 16 residues. The germline V gene encodes CDR1 MDHEN and CDR2 SYDVKM. Here the CDR3 DNA reads TGTGCCAGCAGCCTGGCACTTAAGGAGCCCTCCTACGAGCAGTACGTC. As protein: CASSLALKEPSYEQYV.

The V and J genes are TRBV5-1 and TRBJ1-2; TRBD1 matches at 7 bases. The junction had 5 bases not matched to a gene; V was cut back by 2 bases and J by 4 bases. From germline, CDR1 is SGHRS and CDR2 YFSETQ. The CDR3 has 14 residues. The chain's CDR3 is CASSFPGQIYGYTF. In DNA, the CDR3 is TGCGCCAGCAGCTTCCCGGGACAGATCTATGGCTACACCTTC.

There are many counts of this clonotype. The chain carries TRBV7-8 and TRBJ2-1, with D perhaps matching TRBD2 (6 bases). The CDR3 has 13 residues. The germline V gene has CDR1 SGHVS and CDR2 FQNEAQ. V was clipped by 0 bases and J by 6 bases, with 6 bases between them. CDR3: CASSLAEGNEQFF. DNA of the CDR3: TGTGCCAGCAGCTTAGCGGAGGGCAATGAGCAGTTCTTC.

A remark on this clonotype: A much bigger clone sits one base away, suggesting this may be a read error. The V call is TRBV7-3, the J call TRBJ2-1; no definite D call. V was shortened by 2 bases and J by 0 bases, with 11 bases between the two germline ends. From germline, CDR1 is SGHTA and CDR2 FQGTGA. The CDR3 length is 16 residues. The CDR3 sequence is CASSLVRASSYNEQFF. The DNA of the CDR3 is TGTGCCAGCAGCTTAGTAAGGGCCAGCTCCTACAATGAGCAGTTCTTC. The entire variable domain, with the rest obtained from reference TRBV7-3 and TRBJ2-1, is as follows: GAGVSQTPSNKVTEKGKYVELRCDPISGHTALYWYRQSLGQGPEFLIYFQGTGAADDSGLPNDRFFAVRPEGSVSTLKIQRTERGDSAVYLCASSLVRASSYNEQFFGPGTRLTVL.

This clonotype occurred a few times. The V gene is TRBV11-2, the J gene TRBJ2-1, with 8 bases identical to TRBD1. CDR1 and CDR2 from the germline V gene are SGHAT and FQNNGV. This CDR3 region has 14 residues. The J segment lost 4 bases and the V segment lost 5 bases, leaving 4 bases of the junction unmatched. The CDR3 loop is CASSVRTGYNEQFF. CDR3 bases: TGTGCCAGCAGCGTCAGGACAGGGTACAATGAGCAGTTCTTC. The full variable domain, with the rest looked up from reference TRBV11-2 and TRBJ2-1, is EAGVAQSPRYKIIEKRQSVAFWCNPISGHATLYWYQQILGQGPKLLIQFQNNGVVDDSQLPKDRFSAERLKGVDSTLKIQPAKLEDSAVYLCASSVRTGYNEQFFGPGTRLTVL.

The V and J genes are TRBV6-2 or TRBV6-3 and TRBJ2-4; 7 bases map to TRBD1. This CDR3 comprises 15 residues. V shed 6 bases and J 11 bases; nucleotides not matched to a gene: 16. CDR1 is MNHEY and CDR2 is SVGEGT in the germline V gene. CDR3 loop: CASSHDRETKRVQYF. The CDR3 nucleotides are TGTGCCAGCAGCCACGACAGGGAAACAAAGCGCGTTCAGTACTTC.

This chain uses TRBV28 with TRBJ2-5, with 13 bases matching TRBD2. The CDR3 spans 20 residues. Losses at the gene ends were 3 bases for V and 0 bases for J; bases not matched to a gene: 13. The germline V gene has CDR1 MDHEN and CDR2 SYDVKM. The CDR3 here is CASSFIGTSGANRDQETQYF. The CDR3 DNA is TGTGCCAGCAGTTTTATTGGGACTAGCGGGGCCAATAGAGACCAAGAGACCCAGTACTTC. The full variable domain, with the rest looked up from reference TRBV28 and TRBJ2-5, is DVKVTQSSRYLVKRTGEKVFLECVQDMDHENMFWYRQDPGLGLRLIYFSYDVKMKEKGDIPEGYSVSREKKERFSLILESASTNQTSMYLCASSFIGTSGANRDQETQYFGPGTRLLVL.

V and J are TRBV28 and TRBJ1-1, with 7 nucleotides matching TRBD1. J lost 1 base, V lost 5 bases, and 10 bases had no gene match. The CDR3 sequence is 16 residues long. Germline-derived CDR1 and CDR2 are MDHEN and SYDVKM. The CDR3 DNA reads TGTGCCAGCAGTCTGAGGACAGGACTAAAGAACACTGAAGCTTTCTTT. Translated, it gives CASSLRTGLKNTEAFF.

This clonotype was seen a few times. The chain links TRBV27 to TRBJ2-2; perhaps D is TRBD1 or TRBD2 (5 bases each). V dropped 0 bases and J dropped 4 bases, with 15 bases sitting between them. In germline, CDR1 is MNHEY, CDR2 SMNVEV (reference sequence). The CDR3 length is 17 residues. The CDR3 loop is CASSLSRGRVITGELFF. The CDR3 DNA reads as TGTGCCAGCAGTTTATCGAGGGGCAGGGTAATCACCGGGGAGCTGTTTTTT.

Notes on this clonotype: A much larger clone lies one base from this, so it may be a read error. The chain combines TRBV4-2 with TRBJ1-5; maybe TRBD1 (6 bases). The CDR3 covers 15 residues. Germline V gene data show CDR1 as LGHNA and CDR2 as YNFKEQ. The CDR3: CASSPTGLAGQPRHF. The CDR3 DNA sequence: TGTGCCAGCAGCCCAACAGGGTTAGCTGGACAGCCCCGGCATTTT.